These T cell receptor beta chains were read from a single sample in a study of tumor-infiltrating lymphocytes in oesophageal squamous cell carcinoma. From the PCR reads, TCRdb called clonotypes with MiXCR, one entry per CDR3 protein. The sample yields more than 10,000 distinct CDR3 sequences, 45% to 60% seen once. The sequencing input was blood. The receptors were sampled from a female donor with esophageal squamous cell carcinoma. CDR3s leave out the opening cysteine and the closing phenylalanine or tryptophan. The order of the fields is J gene, V gene, CDR3 protein.

TRBJ2-6,TRBV2,ASSISSGANVLT
-,TRBV6-6,ASSYNGAETQY
TRBJ1-1,TRBV6-4,ASRLDGGTEAF
TRBJ2-6,TRBV7-2,ASSLVGRASGANVLT
-,TRBV10-1,ASTGHEQY
-,TRBV7-2,ASSLDVAIYEQY
TRBJ2-1,TRBV12-3/TRBV12-4,ASSLRRTGGLNEQF
TRBJ1-2,TRBV12-3/TRBV12-4,ASRRSAGSNYGYT
-,TRBV10-3,AISEEFPNYGYT
TRBJ2-3,TRBV6-6,ASSYARESTDTQY
-,TRBV7-2,ASRGASSYEQY
-,TRBV7-9,ASSLAGGGETQY
-,TRBV7-2,ASSPRASGIYEQY
TRBJ2-3,TRBV7-3,ASSLLAVPTDTQY
TRBJ1-6,TRBV7-2,ASSWGQVLDSPLH
-,TRBV6-5,ASSYVYEQF
TRBJ2-3,TRBV11-3,ASSTWVTGGDARTDTQY
TRBJ1-2,TRBV28,ASNRNNYGYT
TRBJ2-5,TRBV7-8,ASSHPGGGGDNEQY
TRBJ2-2,TRBV14,ASSQEPGGELF
-,TRBV7-8,ASSLPGDYNEQF
TRBJ2-7,TRBV6-1,ASSVEQGQSYEQY